One and the same sample provided the 13 T cell receptor beta chains below, sequenced in a study of blood T cell repertoires in COVID-19. Produced via immunoSEQ multiplex PCR; TCRdb's table is partial and in-frame only. The sample lists more than 250,000 clones; around 86% were seen once. Sequencing was carried out using PBMCs or T cells enriched from blood (not recorded which). Receptor source: a woman in her late teens or twenties who had recovered from COVID-19.

J is TRBJ1-6 and V is TRBV7-8; no definite D call. The ends were cut back, 4 bases at V and 14 bases at J, with 12 bases in the middle. Germline V gene data show CDR1 as SGHVS and CDR2 as FQNEAQ. The CDR3 loop spans 12 amino acids. The CDR3 DNA sequence: TGTGCCAGCAGCTCCGCGGGAATGACCCTCCACTTT. This translates into CASSSAGMTLHF.

This chain uses TRBV12-3 or TRBV12-4 with TRBJ2-1; D unresolved. CDR3 length: 11 amino acids. V shed 5 bases and J shed 10 bases, with 9 bases lying between them. The CDR3 loop reads CASSRAAEQFF. The DNA of the CDR3 is TGTGCCAGCAGTCGAGCCGCGGAGCAGTTCTTC.

The V gene is TRBV28, the J gene TRBJ2-2; 7 bases agree with TRBD2. Germline assignment: CDR1 MDHEN and CDR2 SYDVKM. The CDR3 contains 15 residues. V shed 3 bases, J shed 4 bases, and the junction held 5 bases outside the gene matches. CDR3: CASSLAGEGTGELFF. CDR3 nucleotide sequence: TGTGCCAGCAGTTTGGCGGGAGAGGGCACCGGGGAGCTGTTTTTT.

This sequence joins TRBV24-1 and TRBJ2-1, with TRBD1 matching over 7 bases. With 4 bases clipped from V and 10 bases from J, the junction kept 9 bases outside the gene matches. Germline CDR1 and CDR2: KGHDR and SFDVKD. The length of the CDR3 is 14 residues. The CDR3 spells CATSDPWTGPEQFF. CDR3 DNA: TGTGCCACCAGTGACCCATGGACAGGCCCCGAGCAGTTCTTC.

The chain recombines TRBV30 with TRBJ1-1, with 9 nucleotides matching TRBD1. The V segment lost 2 bases and the J segment 5 bases; nucleotides outside the gene matches: 6. The germline V gene encodes CDR1 GTSNPN and CDR2 SVGIG (reference sequence). There are 14 residues in the CDR3. The CDR3 sequence is CAWSFTGGWTEAFF. CDR3 coding DNA: TGTGCCTGGAGTTTTACAGGGGGCTGGACTGAAGCTTTCTTT.

This chain links TRBV28 with TRBJ2-7, with D possibly being TRBD2 (5 bases). Germline CDR1 and CDR2: MDHEN and SYDVKM. V shed 7 bases and J shed 0 bases, with 13 bases lying between them. The CDR3 consists of 14 residues. The CDR3 region has the DNA TGTGCCAGCACCCACGTGGACTTCTCCTACGAGCAGTACTTC. It is translated as CASTHVDFSYEQYF.

V and J are TRBV3-1 (or the pseudogene TRBV3-2) and TRBJ1-1; the D gene is possibly TRBD1 (5 bases). The ends were cut back, 4 bases at V and 1 base at J, with 7 bases in the middle. This CDR3 has 13 amino acids. Germline-derived CDR1 and CDR2 are LGHDT and YNNKEL (reference sequence). CDR3 loop: CASSLQENTEAFF. The DNA of the CDR3 is TGTGCCAGCAGCCTACAGGAGAACACTGAAGCTTTCTTT.

The CDR3 DNA reads as TGTGCCAGCAGGCTTAGCTCTGGGGCCAACGTCCTGACTTTC. This encodes CASRLSSGANVLTF. The chain couples TRBV2 to TRBJ2-6; no reliable D call. Trimming pared 6 bases from V and 0 bases from J, leaving 6 bases between. CDR1 SNHLY and CDR2 FYNNEI come from the germline V gene. The CDR3 runs 14 residues.

The chain carries TRBV5-1 and TRBJ2-7, with 8 bases that match TRBD2. Trimming removed 0 bases from V and 6 bases from J; junction bases left unmatched: 8. In germline, CDR1 is SGHRS, CDR2 YFSETQ. The CDR3 runs 15 residues. Here the CDR3 DNA reads TGCGCCAGCAGCTTGGCCGGGACTAGGGTCGGCGAGCAGTACTTC. Translation gives CASSLAGTRVGEQYF.

CDR3 DNA sequence: TGCAGCGTTGGGGACAGGGGTAATGAAAAACTGTTTTTT. Its translation: CSVGDRGNEKLFF. The chain employs TRBV29-1 and TRBJ1-4, with 10 bases lining up with TRBD1. With V trimmed by 4 bases and J by 4 bases, 0 bases remained unmatched. Germline CDR1 SQVTM, CDR2 ANQGSEA. This CDR3 is built from 13 residues.

This rearrangement joins TRBV18 to TRBJ2-2; TRBD1 matches at 8 bases. J was trimmed by 2 bases and V by 1 base; bases with no gene match: 3. The CDR3 spans 16 residues. Germline CDR1 is KGHSH and CDR2 is LQKENI. CDR3 amino acids: CASSPQQGANTGELFF. For the CDR3, the DNA is TGTGCCAGCTCACCACAGCAGGGGGCTAACACCGGGGAGCTGTTTTTT.

The chain recombines TRBV6-5 with TRBJ2-7; no clear D gene. The CDR3 covers 12 residues. The V end lost 7 bases, the J end lost 2 bases, and 9 bases lay between the germline ends. Germline CDR1 MNHEY, CDR2 SVGAGI. In DNA form, the CDR3 reads TGTGCCAGCAATCGACACCCCTACGAGCAGTACTTC. Encoded protein: CASNRHPYEQYF.

This chain connects TRBV2 to TRBJ1-5; D may be TRBD1 (6 bases). V was pared by 8 bases and J by 4 bases, with 15 bases between. CDR3 size: 14 residues. Germline CDR1 SNHLY, CDR2 FYNNEI. The DNA for the CDR3 is TGTGCCAGCTCGGTTCAGGGGCGAAATCAGCCCCAGCATTTT. It translates to CASSVQGRNQPQHF.